This entry lists 31 T cell receptor beta chains sequenced from one sample in a study of cytomegalovirus exposure and HLA in healthy donors. With 60 Vbeta and 13 Jbeta primers, the PCR was carried out. The repertoire was sequenced with immunoSEQ multiplex PCR; TCRdb's copy has only in-frame clones and lacks some. The sample includes about 200,000 clones, roughly 80% of them seen just once. The sequenced material came from PBMCs. The receptors come from a man younger than 45 in good health and CMV-seronegative.

This rearrangement joins TRBV2 to TRBJ2-7; 11 positions match TRBD2. The CDR3 is made up of 16 amino acids. The trim removed 4 bases at V and 3 bases at J, leaving 8 bases unmatched. Germline V CDR1 and CDR2: SNHLY, FYNNEI. The CDR3: CASSVNDSGGDYEQYF. CDR3 coding DNA: TGTGCCAGCAGTGTCAACGATAGCGGGGGGGACTACGAGCAGTACTTC.

This CDR3 reads CASSEFGRGEAFF. CDR3 sequence (DNA): TGTGCCAGCAGTGAGTTTGGTCGGGGAGAAGCTTTCTTT. V usage is TRBV2 and J usage is TRBJ1-1; D not resolved. The germline V gene has CDR1 SNHLY and CDR2 FYNNEI. This CDR3 spans 13 amino acids. Trimming removed 3 bases at V and 8 bases at J, with 13 bases between.

This clone appeared a few times. V gene TRBV6-1 combines with J gene TRBJ2-7; D remains ambiguous. The CDR3 has 13 residues. Germline CDR1 and CDR2: MNHNS and SASEGT. The V end was cut by 4 bases, the J end by 3 bases, with 10 bases between. Here the CDR3 DNA reads TGTGCCAGCAGTGTTCAAGAGGTCTACGAGCAGTACTTC. Protein sequence: CASSVQEVYEQYF.

The chain uses TRBV7-9 and TRBJ1-1, with 8 nucleotides matching TRBD1. Germline loops: CDR1 SEHNR, CDR2 FQNEAQ (reference sequence). Losses at the gene ends were 4 bases for V and 8 bases for J; bases not matched to a gene: 3. The CDR3 consists of 12 residues. The CDR3 region has the DNA TGTGCCAGCAGCTGGGGACAGGCCGAAGCTTTCTTT. Encoded protein: CASSWGQAEAFF.

This chain connects TRBV7-9 to TRBJ1-4; 8 nucleotides agree with TRBD1. This CDR3 is 16 amino acids long. V dropped 4 bases and J dropped 2; count of bases not matched to a gene: 6. Germline-derived CDR1 and CDR2 are SEHNR and FQNEAQ (reference sequence). In nucleotides, the CDR3 is TGTGCCAGCAGCTCGACAGGGGTAGAGACTAATGAAAAACTGTTTTTT. Residues: CASSSTGVETNEKLFF.

The chain is built from TRBV2 and TRBJ1-3; D not certain. Germline CDR1 and CDR2: SNHLY and FYNNEI. V lost 4 bases and J lost 0, with 7 bases in between. The CDR3 runs 14 residues. This CDR3 reads CASSVESSGNTIYF. CDR3 in DNA: TGTGCCAGCAGTGTGGAGAGCTCTGGAAACACCATATATTTT.

This chain connects TRBV5-4 to TRBJ2-3; 8 bases are shared with TRBD1. CDR1 is SGHNT and CDR2 is YYREEE in the germline V gene (reference sequence). This CDR3 is built from 13 residues. J was trimmed by 6 bases and V by 4 bases; bases with no gene match: 4. CDR3 DNA: TGTGCCAGCAGCGTTACAGGGGGGGATACGCAGTATTTT. Amino acid sequence: CASSVTGGDTQYF.

The rearrangement uses TRBV6-1 and TRBJ2-7; TRBD2 matches 10 bases. There are 17 residues in the CDR3. J was trimmed by 0 bases and V by 4 bases; bases with no gene match: 9. Germline V gives CDR1 MNHNS, CDR2 SASEGT. CDR3 amino acids: CASSAGLAAYFSYEQYF. CDR3 DNA sequence: TGTGCCAGCAGTGCAGGACTAGCGGCCTACTTCTCCTACGAGCAGTACTTC.

This rearrangement joins TRBV5-6 to TRBJ1-1, with TRBD1 as a possible D gene (6 bases). Trimming took off 2 bases at V and 5 bases at J, with 13 bases between the two ends. Germline V gives CDR1 SGHDT, CDR2 YYEEEE. The CDR3 extends over 14 amino acids. The CDR3 nucleotides are TGTGCCAGCAGCTTCTTTCAGGGGAAGACTGAAGCTTTCTTT. Its protein is CASSFFQGKTEAFF.

This sequence joins TRBV10-3 and TRBJ1-4; 8 bases map to TRBD1. Germline trimming cut 2 bases from V and 11 bases from J; bases unmatched to any gene: 10. CDR1 is ENHRY and CDR2 is SYGVKD in the germline V gene. CDR3 length: 15 amino acids. The CDR3: CAISEPGTGIRKLFF. The CDR3 DNA sequence: TGTGCCATCAGTGAGCCAGGGACAGGTATCAGGAAACTGTTTTTT.

This clone has a handful of counts. The V call is TRBV15, the J call TRBJ2-1; 7 bases fit TRBD1. V gave up 1 base and J gave up 4 bases; unmatched junction bases: 4. The germline CDR1 and CDR2 sequences are LNHNV and YYDKDF (reference sequence). The CDR3 length is 15 residues. The CDR3 loop is CATSRGGGPYNEQFF. The DNA for the CDR3 is TGTGCCACCAGCAGAGGAGGGGGCCCATACAATGAGCAGTTCTTC. Full variable domain (outside the CDR3, taken from reference TRBV15 and TRBJ2-1): DAMVIQNPRYQVTQFGKPVTLSCSQTLNHNVMYWYQQKSSQAPKLLFHYYDKDFNNEADTPDNFQSRRPNTSFCFLDIRSPGLGDTAMYLCATSRGGGPYNEQFFGPGTRLTVL.

The chain combines TRBV5-1 with TRBJ1-2; D gene unclear. The CDR3 is 16 amino acids. Looked up from germline, CDR1 is SGHRS and CDR2 is YFSETQ. V lost 0 bases and J lost 4, with 16 bases in between. The CDR3 reads CASSLGPGDRVYGYTF. In DNA form, the CDR3 reads TGCGCCAGCAGCTTGGGACCCGGGGATAGAGTCTATGGCTACACCTTC.

The chain carries TRBV5-6 and TRBJ1-1; 10 bases agree with TRBD1. V gave up 4 bases and J gave up 7 bases; unmatched junction bases: 7. Germline V CDR1 and CDR2: SGHDT, YYEEEE. The CDR3 extends over 14 amino acids. The CDR3 region has the DNA TGTGCCAGCAGCGGGACAGGGGTTGAACTTGAAGCTTTCTTT. It encodes CASSGTGVELEAFF.

This sequence joins TRBV6-1 and TRBJ2-5; tentative D call: TRBD1 (5 bases). Per germline, CDR1 MNHNS and CDR2 SASEGT. V lost 4 bases to trimming and J lost 5 bases, with 11 bases between them. The CDR3 runs 13 residues. The CDR3 sequence: CASSVQGRETQYF. The CDR3, as DNA: TGTGCCAGCAGTGTTCAGGGTCGGGAGACCCAGTACTTC.

Remarks on this clone: The same CDR3 is also encoded by other DNA sequences in this sample. The V call is TRBV18, the J call TRBJ2-5; 8 bases agree with TRBD1. J lost 4 bases, V lost 2 bases, and 3 bases had no gene match. Germline CDR1 reads KGHSH; CDR2 reads LQKENI. This CDR3 is 14 amino acids long. Here the CDR3 reads CASSPGQGGETQYF. CDR3 sequence (DNA): TGTGCCAGCTCACCAGGACAGGGTGGAGAGACCCAGTACTTC.

The CDR3 nucleotides are TGTGCCAGCAGCTTGTCGGGAGGGTTAGGGGAAAAACTGTTTTTT. This encodes CASSLSGGLGEKLFF. The chain links TRBV5-4 to TRBJ1-4; unclear D gene. Trimming left V 1 base short and J 8 bases short, with 15 bases between. Per germline, CDR1 SGHNT and CDR2 YYREEE (reference sequence). The CDR3 extends over 15 amino acids. The variable domain in full, completed from reference TRBV5-4 and TRBJ1-4, reads ETGVTQSPTHLIKTRGQQVTLRCSSQSGHNTVSWYQQALGQGPQFIFQYYREEENGRGNFPPRFSGLQFPNYSSELNVNALELDDSALYLCASSLSGGLGEKLFFGSGTQLSVL.

This chain joins TRBV2 and TRBJ1-6, with 8 nucleotides matching TRBD1. There are 14 residues in the CDR3. The germline gives CDR1 SNHLY, CDR2 FYNNEI. V was clipped by 4 bases and J by 10 bases; unmatched bases: 6. CDR3 DNA sequence: TGTGCCAGCAGTGGACAGGGGATGGGGTCACCCCTCCACTTT. This codes for CASSGQGMGSPLHF.

This chain connects TRBV18 to TRBJ1-1, with no clear D. This CDR3 is 16 amino acids long. Germline CDR1 and CDR2: KGHSH and LQKENI. Trimming took 3 bases from V and 1 from J, leaving 15 bases between them. The DNA of the CDR3 is TGTGCCAGCTCACCCCCGGGGAGAAATCCGAACACTGAAGCTTTCTTT. Amino acids: CASSPPGRNPNTEAFF.

The gene calls are TRBV6-6 and TRBJ1-5; no clear D. V lost 4 bases, J lost 6 bases, and 10 bases lay in between. The germline V gene has CDR1 MNHNY and CDR2 SVGAGI (reference sequence). The CDR3 is made up of 13 amino acids. The CDR3 DNA is TGTGCCAGCAGTTTCAGGAATACTCAGCCCCAGCATTTT. Translating gives CASSFRNTQPQHF.

The chain recombines TRBV4-1 with TRBJ2-5, with a tentative D call TRBD1 (6 bases). The J call may be incorrect, as the DNA end agrees better with TRBJ2-7. This CDR3 has 14 residues. Germline V gene lookup returns CDR1 MGHRA and CDR2 YSYEKL. The CDR3 spells CASSSTGWSYEQYF. CDR3 nucleotides: TGCGCCAGCAGCAGCACAGGGTGGTCCTACGAGCAGTACTTC.

The V gene is TRBV25-1, the J gene TRBJ2-3, with D perhaps matching TRBD2 (7 bases). V lost 1 base and J 0 bases, leaving 11 bases between the germline ends. There are 16 residues in the CDR3. The germline V gene encodes CDR1 MGHDK and CDR2 SYGVNS. The CDR3 region is CASSELGGASTDTQYF. The CDR3 DNA follows: TGTGCCAGCAGTGAATTGGGGGGGGCGAGCACAGATACGCAGTATTTT. Full variable domain (remainder filled in from reference TRBV25-1 and TRBJ2-3): EADIYQTPRYLVIGTGKKITLECSQTMGHDKMYWYQQDPGMELHLIHYSYGVNSTEKGDLSSESTVSRIRTEHFPLTLESARPSHTSQYLCASSELGGASTDTQYFGPGTRLTVL.

This chain connects TRBV7-9 to TRBJ2-1, with D perhaps matching TRBD2 (5 bases). V was shortened by 5 bases and J by 3 bases, with 11 bases between the two germline ends. The CDR3 consists of 14 residues. The germline V gene encodes CDR1 SEHNR and CDR2 FQNEAQ (reference sequence). The CDR3, as DNA: TGTGCCAGCAGCCCGGACTCCTACTACAATGAGCAGTTCTTC. This codes for CASSPDSYYNEQFF.

V is TRBV5-4 and J is TRBJ2-5; 9 bases match TRBD2. V lost 0 bases to trimming and J lost 2 bases; unmatched junction nucleotides: 8. The CDR3 is 17 amino acids. CDR1 is SGHNT, CDR2 YYREEE, per germline (reference sequence). CDR3 nucleotides: TGTGCCAGCAGCTTGGGAGGGGCTAGCGGGGTACAAGAGACCCAGTACTTC. Its protein product is CASSLGGASGVQETQYF.

V is TRBV4-1 and J is TRBJ1-1, with D tentatively TRBD1 (6 bases). Trimming stripped 8 bases from V and 5 bases from J, with 15 bases between. There are 13 residues in the CDR3. Germline values: CDR1 MGHRA, CDR2 YSYEKL. CDR3 amino acids: CASRGGGGTEAFF. Here the CDR3 DNA reads TGCGCCAGCCGGGGGGGAGGGGGGACTGAAGCTTTCTTT.

This clone has just one count. The CDR3 sequence is CASRRDRSKNEKLFF. CDR3 in DNA: TGTGCCAGCAGGCGGGACAGAAGCAAAAATGAAAAACTGTTTTTT. The chain links TRBV6-1 to TRBJ1-4, with 7 bases fitting TRBD1. The V segment lost 6 bases and the J segment 5 bases; nucleotides outside the gene matches: 9. The germline CDR1 and CDR2 sequences are MNHNS and SASEGT. The CDR3 runs to 15 residues.

The chain has TRBV6-5 and TRBJ1-2; 8 positions match TRBD1. Germline loops: CDR1 MNHEY, CDR2 SVGAGI. The V segment lost 2 bases and the J segment 4 bases; nucleotides outside the gene matches: 3. The CDR3 spans 14 residues. The CDR3 DNA reads TGTGCCAGCAGTTACCGGGACAGGTTCTATGGCTACACCTTC. The encoded protein is CASSYRDRFYGYTF.

The rearrangement joins TRBV27 to TRBJ2-2, with D tentatively TRBD1 (5 bases). The CDR3 has 12 residues. Trimming pared 5 bases from V and 8 bases from J, leaving 9 bases between. From germline, CDR1 is MNHEY and CDR2 SMNVEV (reference sequence). CDR3 protein: CASSQRQGELFF. CDR3 nucleotides: TGTGCCAGCAGTCAACGACAGGGGGAGCTGTTTTTT.

The V call is TRBV11-3, the J call TRBJ2-3; D possibly corresponds to TRBD2 (6 bases). CDR3 size: 15 residues. CDR1 and CDR2 from the germline V gene are SGHNT and YENEEA. V lost 5 bases to trimming and J lost 4 bases, with 16 bases between them. The CDR3 bases are TGTGCCAGCAGCCTTAGAGGAGGGCAGGCAGATACGCAGTATTTT. This codes for CASSLRGGQADTQYF.

The chain carries TRBV6-6 and TRBJ1-2; D perhaps matches TRBD1 (5 bases). The CDR3 runs 15 residues. Germline V CDR1 and CDR2: MNHNY, SVGAGI (reference sequence). Trimming took 7 bases from V and 2 from J, leaving 17 bases between them. The CDR3 sequence: CASTKGGTRNYGYTF. Here the CDR3 DNA reads TGTGCCAGCACCAAGGGAGGGACCCGCAACTATGGCTACACCTTC.

The chain couples TRBV29-1 to TRBJ1-2; D gene ambiguous. CDR3 length: 12 residues. The V gene's germline CDR1 is SQVTM and CDR2 ANQGSEA. The germline V and J ends were trimmed by 2 bases and 5 bases, with 9 bases remaining between them. Here the CDR3 reads CSVESSTYGYTF. The CDR3 nucleotides are TGCAGCGTTGAATCGTCGACTTATGGCTACACCTTC.

The chain employs TRBV25-1 and TRBJ2-2; 8 nucleotides line up with TRBD1. Germline trimming cut 5 bases from V and 1 base from J; bases unmatched to any gene: 6. Per the germline V gene, CDR1 is MGHDK and CDR2 is SYGVNS. This CDR3 has 16 residues. The CDR3: CASSLTGTGNTGELFF. CDR3 sequence (DNA): TGTGCCAGCAGTTTAACCGGGACAGGGAACACCGGGGAGCTGTTTTTT.